This T cell receptor (beta chain) was sequenced during a study of T cells in Graves' hyperthyroidism and ophthalmopathy. Between the trimmed V and J ends, which lost 4 bases and 8 bases, there was a span of 13 bases. The germline CDR1 and CDR2 sequences are SGHKS and YYEKEE (reference sequence). The CDR3 extends over 13 amino acids. Template material for amplifying TCR beta CDR3 regions consisted of RNA transcripts. With the HTBI primer set, the TCR CDR3 went through a first round of RT-PCR. TCRdb reprocessed the multiplex PCR reads with MiXCR, giving one entry per CDR3 protein. The sample holds 400,000 to 550,000 distinct CDR3 sequences, 14% seen once. This clonotype was detected ten times or more.

The chain links TRBV5-5 to TRBJ2-1; tentatively, D is TRBD2 (6 bases). The specimen was blood. This TCR came from a woman aged 18-29 years with Graves' hyperthyroidism. This chain's CDR3 is CASSVGPGDEQFF. CDR3 nucleotides: TGTGCCAGCAGCGTAGGACCGGGGGATGAGCAGTTCTTC.